This entry features one T cell receptor (beta chain) sequence. Being one base from a much bigger clone, this may be a read error. The CDR3 does not close with the conserved phenylalanine or tryptophan, likely indicating a read error. This sample was included in a study of molecular identifiers for immune sequencing clone quantification. For the study at large: Naive CD8 RNA (around 20,000 or 99,000 cells) was divided into five aliquots, with four sequenced.

The CDR3 is 13 amino acids. V was trimmed by 6 bases and J by 9 bases, leaving 15 bases between them. Germline V gives CDR1 DFQATT, CDR2 SNEGSKA (reference sequence). Using its own MiXCR run on the PCR reads, TCRdb lists one record per CDR3 protein. The sample gives about 640,000 distinct CDR3 sequences, just under 20% of which show up once; 0.85% to 0.9% is in the top ten. Sequencing was performed on naive CD8+ T cells from blood, with Jurkat cell RNA spiked in. Stated subset: FACS-sorted CD8+CD4-CCR7+CD45RA+ naive T cells. The chain links TRBV20-1 to TRBJ1-6; D is unresolved. The receptor comes from a human donor in good health. Some libraries in this study had Jurkat cell RNA spiked in. This CDR3 reads CSAAGSLSSPLHS. The CDR3 DNA reads as TGCAGTGCCGCGGGCTCTTTGAGTTCACCCCTCCACTCT.